This section outlines one TCR beta chain sequence together with its context. This entry comes from a study of blood T cell repertoires in COVID-19. Study-level background: Specimens from acute and convalescent COVID-19 originated in the United States, Italy and Spain. The analysed material was cDNA or gDNA that came from T cells, B-cell-depleted T cells, or PBMCs.

Original handling: Reference gene primer amplification gave estimated nucleated cell counts. Produced via immunoSEQ multiplex PCR; TCRdb's table is partial and in-frame only. Clone size and V and J calls were adopted from that table, with D and trimming inferred from the DNA. The sample holds a few hundred thousand clones, approximately 90% seen once. Participant-reported clinical history was the basis for cohort assignment. The CDR3 length is 12 residues. Germline CDR1 MNHEY, CDR2 SVGAGI. The V segment lost 5 bases and the J segment 11 bases; nucleotides outside the gene matches: 2. The specimen was PBMCs or T cells enriched from blood (not recorded which). The V call is TRBV6-5, the J call TRBJ2-7; 14 positions match TRBD2. The receptor was derived from a woman aged 40-49 years who had recovered from COVID-19. Here the CDR3 reads CASSQTSGREYF. The CDR3 DNA is TGTGCCAGCAGTCAGACTAGCGGGAGGGAGTACTTC.